The clone carrying this T cell receptor beta chain was detected a few times. The antigen is undetermined. Data came from immunoSEQ multiplex PCR; TCRdb stores just in-frame clones and leaves some out. The sample includes 100,000 to 130,000 clones, roughly nine tenths seen only once; the top ten take over 3%. These data are taken from a study of T cell responses to AZD1222 COVID-19 vaccine. Overall study findings and caveats: Donors skewed white British and female; clonal diversity was possibly underestimated. Compared with day 0, the breadth and depth of the Spike-specific TCR repertoire rose significantly after two doses of AZD1222. Reportedly, nearly half the spike-specific TCRs target unmutated variant regions. Repertoire sampling occurred only after the peak T cell response.

The V segment lost 4 bases and the J segment 4 bases; nucleotides outside the gene matches: 8. Germline V gene data show CDR1 as LNHDA and CDR2 as SQIVND (reference sequence). The CDR3 is 15 residues long. The receptor was isolated from an adult in good health. Here the sequenced sample was peripheral blood, taken on day 0 of MenACWY control vaccination. The V gene is TRBV19, the J gene TRBJ1-1; 8 nucleotides line up with TRBD1. CDR3 coding DNA: TGTGCCAGTAGTAGCCTCGGACAGGGCGGCACTGAAGCTTTCTTT. It specifies CASSSLGQGGTEAFF. The variable domain in full, with the rest retrieved from reference TRBV19 and TRBJ1-1, is DGGITQSPKYLFRKEGQNVTLSCEQNLNHDAMYWYRQDPGQGLRLIYYSQIVNDFQKGDIAEGYSVSREKKESFPLTVTSAQKNPTAFYLCASSSLGQGGTEAFFGQGTRLTVV.